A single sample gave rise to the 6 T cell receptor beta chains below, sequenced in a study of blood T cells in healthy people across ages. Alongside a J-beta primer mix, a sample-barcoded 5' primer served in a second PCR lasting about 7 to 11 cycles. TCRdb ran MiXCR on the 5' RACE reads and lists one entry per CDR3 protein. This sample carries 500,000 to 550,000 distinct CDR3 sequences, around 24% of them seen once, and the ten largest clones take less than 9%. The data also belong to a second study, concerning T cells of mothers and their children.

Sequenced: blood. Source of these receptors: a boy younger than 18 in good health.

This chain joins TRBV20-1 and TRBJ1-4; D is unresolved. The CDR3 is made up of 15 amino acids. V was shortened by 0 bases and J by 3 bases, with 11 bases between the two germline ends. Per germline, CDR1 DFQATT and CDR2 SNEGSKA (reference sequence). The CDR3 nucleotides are TGCAGTGCTAGAGATTCCACAGCCCCTAATGAAAAACTGTTTTTT. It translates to CSARDSTAPNEKLFF.

CDR3 in amino acids: CSVRTSGRKEEQFF. CDR3 in DNA: TGCAGCGTCAGGACTAGCGGGAGGAAGGAAGAGCAGTTCTTC. The J gene is TRBJ2-1, the V gene TRBV29-1, with 14 nucleotides matching TRBD2. V lost 6 bases, J lost 10 bases, and 8 bases stayed unmatched. The CDR3 runs to 14 residues. The germline CDR1 and CDR2 sequences are SQVTM and ANQGSEA.

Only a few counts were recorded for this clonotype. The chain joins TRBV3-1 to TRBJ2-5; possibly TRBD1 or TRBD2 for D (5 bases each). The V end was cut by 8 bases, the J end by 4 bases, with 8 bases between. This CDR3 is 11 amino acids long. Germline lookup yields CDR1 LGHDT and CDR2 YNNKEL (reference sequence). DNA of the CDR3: TGTGCCAGCCTTGGGGGAGAGACCCAGTACTTC. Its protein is CASLGGETQYF.

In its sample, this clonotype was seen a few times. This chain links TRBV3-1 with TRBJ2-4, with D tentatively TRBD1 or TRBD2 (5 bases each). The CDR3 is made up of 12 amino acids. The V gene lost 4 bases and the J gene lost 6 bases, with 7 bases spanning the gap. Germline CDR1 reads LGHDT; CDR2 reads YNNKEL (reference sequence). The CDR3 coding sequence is TGTGCCAGCAGCCCGGGGACAAACATTCAGTACTTC. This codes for CASSPGTNIQYF.

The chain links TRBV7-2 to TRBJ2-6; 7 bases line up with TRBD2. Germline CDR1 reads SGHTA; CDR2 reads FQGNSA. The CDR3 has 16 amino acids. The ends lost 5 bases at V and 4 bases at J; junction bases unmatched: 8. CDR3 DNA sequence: TGTGCCAGCAGCCCTGGGAGGGCAAGCGGGGCCAACGTCCTGACTTTC. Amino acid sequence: CASSPGRASGANVLTF.

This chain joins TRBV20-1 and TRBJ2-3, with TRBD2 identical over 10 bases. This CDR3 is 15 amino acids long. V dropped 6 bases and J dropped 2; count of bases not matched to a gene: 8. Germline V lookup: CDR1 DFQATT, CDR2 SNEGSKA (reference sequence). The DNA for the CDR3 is TGCAGTGCAAACCTAGCGGGGGCCCTCACAGATACGCAGTATTTT. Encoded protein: CSANLAGALTDTQYF.